The 27 T cell receptor beta chains presented below share a single source sample, sequenced in a study of cytomegalovirus exposure and HLA in healthy donors. Amplification used 60 Vbeta primers and 13 Jbeta primers. Profiled with immunoSEQ multiplex PCR; TCRdb holds only in-frame clones, not every one. There are 150,000 to 200,000 clones in the sample; around four fifths occur only once, and 1.3% lies in the top ten. Source material: PBMCs. The receptors stem from a man under 40 in good health and CMV-seronegative.

This clone was detected only once. DNA for the CDR3: TGCGCCAGCAGCTTGGCGGGACAAAACAATGAGCAGTTCTTC. This encodes CASSLAGQNNEQFF. V and J are TRBV5-1 and TRBJ2-1; possible D gene TRBD1, 6 bases. Trimming took 0 bases from V and 5 from J, leaving 9 bases between them. Germline assignment: CDR1 SGHRS and CDR2 YFSETQ. The CDR3 has 14 amino acids.

V and J are TRBV7-2 and TRBJ1-4, with 10 bases that match TRBD1. The germline CDR1 and CDR2 sequences are SGHTA and FQGNSA. CDR3 length: 15 amino acids. V lost 4 bases, J lost 8 bases, and 7 bases stayed unmatched. Here the CDR3 DNA reads TGTGCCAGCAGCTCAGACAGGGGGCATGGAGAAAAACTGTTTTTT. This translates into CASSSDRGHGEKLFF.

This chain links TRBV2 with TRBJ1-5; 7 positions agree with TRBD1. V lost 1 base and J lost 11; bases outside the gene matches: 8. The CDR3 extends over 14 amino acids. Germline CDR1 and CDR2: SNHLY and FYNNEI. The CDR3 nucleotides read TGTGCCAGCAGTGAAGGGGACAGCGGTCGGTCCCAGCATTTT. This gives the protein CASSEGDSGRSQHF.

This chain uses TRBV15 with TRBJ1-4; maybe TRBD1 (5 bases). V was shortened by 3 bases and J by 4 bases, with 15 bases between the two germline ends. The CDR3 covers 16 residues. Per the germline V gene, CDR1 is LNHNV and CDR2 is YYDKDF (reference sequence). The DNA for the CDR3 is TGTGCCACCAGCAGGGGCGGGACGGTACTTAATGAAAAACTGTTTTTT. Its protein product is CATSRGGTVLNEKLFF.

This clone showed up just a few times. The V and J genes are TRBV7-2 and TRBJ1-5; TRBD1 agrees at 7 bases. Germline assignment: CDR1 SGHTA and CDR2 FQGNSA. V trimming: 5 bases; J trimming: 7 bases; junction bases outside the gene matches: 14. The CDR3 has 16 residues. The CDR3 region is CASSPQAQTGYQPQHF. The CDR3 DNA is TGTGCCAGCAGCCCTCAAGCGCAGACAGGGTACCAGCCCCAGCATTTT.

The rearrangement uses TRBV6-5 and TRBJ1-2; 7 bases are a match to TRBD1. The V and J ends lost 5 bases and 4 bases, in that order; junction bases with no gene match: 7. CDR1 MNHEY and CDR2 SVGAGI come from the germline V gene. The CDR3 length is 14 residues. The CDR3 region has the DNA TGTGCCAGCAGTCCCACACAGGGGCTCTATGGCTACACCTTC. Residues: CASSPTQGLYGYTF.

This sequence joins TRBV30 and TRBJ1-2, with D possibly TRBD1 on 5 matching bases. Germline CDR1 and CDR2: GTSNPN and SVGIG (reference sequence). V lost 2 bases and J lost 6, with 13 bases in between. This CDR3 contains 13 residues. CDR3 amino acids: CAWSLGLVDGYTF. CDR3 sequence (DNA): TGTGCCTGGAGTTTGGGACTAGTGGATGGCTACACCTTC.

This rearrangement joins TRBV29-1 to TRBJ2-1; 8 bases agree with TRBD2. Germline loops: CDR1 SQVTM, CDR2 ANQGSEA. Unmatched junction bases numbered 9, after V lost 5 bases and J lost 9 bases. The CDR3 consists of 13 residues. The CDR3 here is CSVPGLGISEQFF. CDR3 DNA: TGCAGCGTTCCGGGACTAGGCATTAGTGAGCAGTTCTTC.

The sample holds a few counts of this clone. This chain joins TRBV28 and TRBJ2-7; 9 bases are shared with TRBD1. In germline, CDR1 is MDHEN, CDR2 SYDVKM. Germline trimming cut 7 bases from V and 3 bases from J; bases unmatched to any gene: 7. This CDR3 comprises 14 residues. CDR3 amino acids: CASNLGQGYYEQYF. As DNA, the CDR3 is TGTGCCAGCAATCTAGGACAGGGGTACTACGAGCAGTACTTC.

The CDR3 spells CASSLGQGYGYTF. As DNA, the CDR3 is TGTGCCAGCAGTTTGGGACAGGGGTATGGCTACACCTTC. This chain links TRBV28 with TRBJ1-2; 10 bases are a match to TRBD1. With V trimmed by 3 bases and J by 5 bases, 0 bases remained unmatched. Germline loops: CDR1 MDHEN, CDR2 SYDVKM. This CDR3 has 13 residues.

This clone showed up just a few times. Other DNA sequences in the same sample also yield this CDR3. This rearrangement joins TRBV6-5 to TRBJ2-5, with D unresolved. Germline-derived CDR1 and CDR2 are MNHEY and SVGAGI. There are 12 residues in the CDR3. V was shortened by 6 bases and J by 0 bases, with 5 bases between the two germline ends. The CDR3 region has the DNA TGTGCCAGCAGCAGATACCAAGAGACCCAGTACTTC. Protein sequence: CASSRYQETQYF.

The chain uses TRBV6-5 and TRBJ2-7, with D hard to call. The length of the CDR3 is 15 residues. Germline V gene data show CDR1 as MNHEY and CDR2 as SVGAGI. V was pared by 0 bases and J by 2 bases, with 11 bases between. This CDR3 reads CASSYSKQFTYEQYF. In nucleotides, the CDR3 is TGTGCCAGCAGTTACTCGAAACAGTTTACCTACGAGCAGTACTTC.

V is TRBV5-1 and J is TRBJ2-7; perhaps TRBD2 as D (7 bases). The V gene lost 4 bases and the J gene lost 0 bases, with 14 bases spanning the gap. The germline V gene encodes CDR1 SGHRS and CDR2 YFSETQ. The length of the CDR3 is 15 residues. The CDR3 protein is CASSSGGAPSYEQYF. CDR3 bases: TGCGCCAGCAGCAGTGGGGGGGCCCCCTCCTACGAGCAGTACTTC.

The chain has TRBV9 and TRBJ2-3, with D perhaps matching TRBD1 (6 bases). The CDR3 consists of 15 residues. In germline, CDR1 is SGDLS, CDR2 YYNGEE. V was clipped by 0 bases and J by 0 bases, with 8 bases between them. CDR3 coding DNA: TGTGCCAGCAGCGTAGATACAGGGAGCACAGATACGCAGTATTTT. It specifies CASSVDTGSTDTQYF. The full variable domain, rest sourced from reference TRBV9 and TRBJ2-3, is DSGVTQTPKHLITATGQRVTLRCSPRSGDLSVYWYQQSLDQGLQFLIQYYNGEERAKGNILERFSAQQFPDLHSELNLSSLELGDSALYFCASSVDTGSTDTQYFGPGTRLTVL.

The chain recombines TRBV7-3 with TRBJ2-3; 7 positions match TRBD2. The CDR3 totals 14 residues. Germline CDR1 and CDR2: SGHTA and FQGTGA. The trim removed 5 bases at V and 0 bases at J, leaving 2 bases unmatched. The CDR3 sequence is CASSPSGSTDTQYF. CDR3 nucleotide sequence: TGTGCCAGCAGCCCTAGCGGTAGCACAGATACGCAGTATTTT.

This clone was detected only once. This chain connects TRBV5-6 to TRBJ2-4; D might be TRBD1 (6 bases). Germline V gene lookup returns CDR1 SGHDT and CDR2 YYEEEE. V was shortened by 4 bases and J by 0 bases, with 14 bases between the two germline ends. The CDR3 sequence is 16 residues long. The CDR3: CASSLGQLLAKNIQYF. Written as DNA, the CDR3 is TGTGCCAGCAGCCTTGGACAGCTGCTAGCCAAAAACATTCAGTACTTC.

V gene TRBV9 combines with J gene TRBJ2-1, with 10 bases aligning to TRBD2. This CDR3 spans 16 amino acids. Trimming cost V 2 bases and J 10 bases; bases outside gene matches: 12. In germline, CDR1 is SGDLS, CDR2 YYNGEE. The CDR3 DNA reads as TGTGCCAGCAGCGTTACGGGTTCTAGCGGGAGAAAAGAGCAGTTCTTC. Its protein is CASSVTGSSGRKEQFF.

The chain links TRBV5-4 to TRBJ2-1, with 7 bases aligning to TRBD2. Unmatched junction bases numbered 12, after V lost 1 base and J lost 8 bases. The CDR3 contains 16 residues. CDR1 is SGHNT and CDR2 is YYREEE in the germline V gene (reference sequence). The CDR3 sequence is CASSLNLAGAIDEQFF. The CDR3 nucleotides read TGTGCCAGCAGCTTGAATCTTGCGGGAGCTATCGATGAGCAGTTCTTC.

The gene calls are TRBV5-4 and TRBJ2-5; possible D gene TRBD2, 5 bases. CDR3 size: 13 residues. The V end lost 3 bases, the J end lost 5 bases, and 11 bases lay between the germline ends. Germline V gene lookup returns CDR1 SGHNT and CDR2 YYREEE (reference sequence). CDR3 DNA: TGTGCCAGCAGCTCCGGGGTTGAGGAGACCCAGTACTTC. Translated, it gives CASSSGVEETQYF.

V usage is TRBV2 and J usage is TRBJ2-5; 8 bases line up with TRBD1. Per the germline V gene, CDR1 is SNHLY and CDR2 is FYNNEI. Trimming removed 8 bases from V and 5 bases from J; junction bases left unmatched: 10. The CDR3 length is 14 residues. CDR3 loop: CASPAGGDGETQYF. DNA of the CDR3: TGTGCCAGCCCTGCAGGGGGCGACGGGGAGACCCAGTACTTC. Complete variable domain (other parts from reference TRBV2 and TRBJ2-5): EPEVTQTPSHQVTQMGQEVILRCVPISNHLYFYWYRQILGQKVEFLVSFYNNEISEKSEIFDDQFSVERPDGSNFTLKIRSTKLEDSAMYFCASPAGGDGETQYFGPGTRLLVL.

The chain couples TRBV28 to TRBJ2-7, with D hard to call. V was pared by 7 bases and J by 3 bases, with 10 bases between. This CDR3 contains 12 residues. The V gene's germline CDR1 is MDHEN and CDR2 SYDVKM. The CDR3 nucleotides read TGTGCCAGCAACAGTTTCCTCTACGAGCAGTACTTC. Its translation: CASNSFLYEQYF.

This sequence joins TRBV5-4 and TRBJ2-7, with 10 positions matching TRBD2. Trimming removed 4 bases from V and 7 bases from J; junction bases left unmatched: 8. The CDR3 loop spans 14 amino acids. Per the germline V gene, CDR1 is SGHNT and CDR2 is YYREEE (reference sequence). The CDR3 loop is CASSRTLAGEEQYF. The CDR3 DNA reads TGTGCCAGCAGCCGAACTCTAGCGGGAGAGGAGCAGTACTTC.

The chain employs TRBV9 and TRBJ2-3; D might be TRBD1 (5 bases). V shed 4 bases and J shed 4 bases, with 19 bases lying between them. The CDR3 extends over 16 amino acids. Germline CDR1 and CDR2: SGDLS and YYNGEE. In DNA, the CDR3 is TGTGCCAGCAGCCCGGACCCAGGGTACACGTCAGATACGCAGTATTTT. Translated: CASSPDPGYTSDTQYF.

The chain has TRBV30 and TRBJ1-1; 7 bases match TRBD1. Germline trimming cut 3 bases from V and 0 bases from J; bases unmatched to any gene: 4. This CDR3 has 14 residues. Germline assignment: CDR1 GTSNPN and CDR2 SVGIG (reference sequence). CDR3 sequence: CAWRSGQVNTEAFF. Written as DNA, the CDR3 is TGTGCCTGGAGGTCTGGACAGGTGAACACTGAAGCTTTCTTT.

The chain has TRBV19 and TRBJ2-5; D is ambiguous. The better agreement between TRBJ2-7 and the DNA end casts doubt on the J call. Germline values: CDR1 LNHDA, CDR2 SQIVND (reference sequence). The CDR3 consists of 14 residues. The CDR3 region is CASSIDKGYYEQYF. In DNA form, the CDR3 reads TGTGCCAGTAGTATAGATAAAGGTTACTACGAGCAGTACTTC.

The chain carries TRBV7-2 and TRBJ2-2; TRBD2 aligns across 8 bases. The germline gives CDR1 SGHTA, CDR2 FQGNSA. The CDR3 loop spans 16 amino acids. Losses at the gene ends were 6 bases for V and 6 bases for J; bases not matched to a gene: 12. The CDR3 region has the DNA TGTGCCAGCAGGGCTGTTAGCGGGACGGGCGCCGGGGAGCTGTTTTTT. It specifies CASRAVSGTGAGELFF. The full variable domain, its missing parts supplied by reference TRBV7-2 and TRBJ2-2, is GAGVSQSPSNKVTEKGKDVELRCDPISGHTALYWYRQSLGQGLEFLIYFQGNSAPDKSGLPSDRFSAERTGGSVSTLTIQRTQQEDSAVYLCASRAVSGTGAGELFFGEGSRLTVL.

This chain uses TRBV6-6 with TRBJ1-5, with 9 bases fitting TRBD1. V shed 6 bases, J shed 7 bases, and the junction held 7 bases outside the gene matches. In germline, CDR1 is MNHNY, CDR2 SVGAGI (reference sequence). This CDR3 has 14 amino acids. The chain's CDR3 is CASSQDRGGQPQHF. The DNA for the CDR3 is TGTGCCAGCAGCCAGGACAGGGGCGGGCAGCCCCAGCATTTT.